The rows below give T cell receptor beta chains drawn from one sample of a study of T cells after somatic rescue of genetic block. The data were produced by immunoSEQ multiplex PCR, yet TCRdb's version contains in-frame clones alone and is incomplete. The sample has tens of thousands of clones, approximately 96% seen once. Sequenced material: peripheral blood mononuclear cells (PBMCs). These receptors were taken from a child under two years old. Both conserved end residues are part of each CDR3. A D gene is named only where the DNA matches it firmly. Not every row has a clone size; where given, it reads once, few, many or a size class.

DNA: TGTGCCAGCAGTGAAGCGCTTCTCCCCTCCTACGAGCAGTACTTC
CDR3: CASSEALLPSYEQYF
V: TRBV2
length: 15
J: TRBJ2-7
size: .
D: .

DNA: TGTGCCAGCAGCGGACACAATCAGCCCCAGCATTTT
CDR3: CASSGHNQPQHF
V: TRBV11-2
length: 12
J: TRBJ1-5
size: .
D: .

DNA: TGCGCCAGCAGCTTGACAGTCTCTGGGGCCAACGTCCTGACTTTC
CDR3: CASSLTVSGANVLTF
V: TRBV5-1
length: 15
J: TRBJ2-6
size: .
D: .

DNA: TGTGCCAGCAGAACGACCGCGTTTAATTCACCCCTCCACTTT
CDR3: CASRTTAFNSPLHF
V: TRBV6-6
length: 14
J: TRBJ1-6
size: .
D: .

DNA: TGCGCCAGCAGGGACACCGGGGAGCTGTTTTTT
CDR3: CASRDTGELFF
V: TRBV5-1
length: 11
J: TRBJ2-2
size: .
D: .

DNA: TGTGCCAGCAGTCATACTAGCGGGGACCAAGAGACCCAGTACTTC
CDR3: CASSHTSGDQETQYF
V: TRBV6-5
length: 15
J: TRBJ2-5
size: .
D: TRBD2

DNA: TGTGCCAGCAGCGGCCAGGGGGCGCAAAGATATGGCTACACCTTC
CDR3: CASSGQGAQRYGYTF
V: TRBV5-6
length: 15
J: TRBJ1-2
size: .
D: TRBD1

DNA: TGTGCCAGCAGCTCGGGGGTTTATACTGAAGCTTTCTTT
CDR3: CASSSGVYTEAFF
V: TRBV7-2
length: 13
J: TRBJ1-1
size: .
D: .

DNA: TGTGCCAGCAGTGAAGAGGGGCCGCGTTGGGGGGCGGACACCGGGGAGCTGTTTTTT
CDR3: CASSEEGPRWGADTGELFF
V: TRBV2
length: 19
J: TRBJ2-2
size: .
D: .

DNA: TGTGCCAGCAGTTTGGGCATCTCCTACGAGCAGTACTTC
CDR3: CASSLGISYEQYF
V: TRBV28
length: 13
J: TRBJ2-7
size: .
D: .

DNA: TGTGCTAGCAGCTTATATCGCACAGATACGCAGTATTTT
CDR3: CASSLYRTDTQYF
V: TRBV7-7
length: 13
J: TRBJ2-3
size: once
D: .

DNA: TGTGCCAGCAGTGAAAACAGGGTCACCCACTACAATGAGCAGTTCTTC
CDR3: CASSENRVTHYNEQFF
V: TRBV6-1
length: 16
J: TRBJ2-1
size: .
D: .

DNA: TGTGCCAGCAGCTTAGGAGACAGGGATGCTTTCTTT
CDR3: CASSLGDRDAFF
V: TRBV7-9
length: 12
J: TRBJ1-1
size: few
D: TRBD1

DNA: TGTGCCAGTAGTATACTGGGGGGAGGCACAGATACGCAGTATTTT
CDR3: CASSILGGGTDTQYF
V: TRBV19
length: 15
J: TRBJ2-3
size: once
D: .

DNA: TGTGCCTGGAGTGTTCCGCGACTAAAAGCGACGTACGAGCAGTACTTC
CDR3: CAWSVPRLKATYEQYF
V: TRBV30
length: 16
J: TRBJ2-7
size: .
D: .

DNA: TGTGCCAGCAGTTCCAGGGGTTATGGCAAAAACATTCAGTACTTC
CDR3: CASSSRGYGKNIQYF
V: TRBV27
length: 15
J: TRBJ2-4
size: once
D: .

DNA: TGTGCCAGTAGAAAACAGGGGGTCACCTACAATGAGCAGTTCTTC
CDR3: CASRKQGVTYNEQFF
V: TRBV19
length: 15
J: TRBJ2-1
size: .
D: TRBD1

DNA: TGTGCCAGCATCGCGGGACAGGGGGCTCAGCCCCAGCATTTT
CDR3: CASIAGQGAQPQHF
V: TRBV28
length: 14
J: TRBJ1-5
size: once
D: TRBD1

DNA: TGTGCCAGTAGTCAGGGACAGGGAGGCGCCTACGAGCAGTACTTC
CDR3: CASSQGQGGAYEQYF
V: TRBV19
length: 15
J: TRBJ2-7
size: once
D: TRBD1

DNA: TGTGCCAGTAGTGGACGGTCGAACTATGGCTACACCTTC
CDR3: CASSGRSNYGYTF
V: TRBV19
length: 13
J: TRBJ1-2
size: .
D: .

DNA: TGTGCCAGCAGCCAAGATCTCGGGCTAGCCCTCTACGAGCAGTACTTC
CDR3: CASSQDLGLALYEQYF
V: TRBV4-2
length: 16
J: TRBJ2-7
size: .
D: .

DNA: TGTGCCAGCAGTTTCTCCGGGACGGCTAATGAAAAACTGTTTTTT
CDR3: CASSFSGTANEKLFF
V: TRBV28
length: 15
J: TRBJ1-4
size: .
D: .

DNA: TGCGCCAGCAGCCAAGGTAGGAGCAATCAGCCCCAGCATTTT
CDR3: CASSQGRSNQPQHF
V: TRBV4-3
length: 14
J: TRBJ1-5
size: .
D: .

DNA: TGTGCCAGCAGCTTGACCGGGAGTAGCTACGAGCAGTACTTC
CDR3: CASSLTGSSYEQYF
V: TRBV7-9
length: 14
J: TRBJ2-7
size: .
D: .

DNA: TGCGCCAGCAGGAAGGACACTAAAAGATCCTACAATGAGCAGTTCTTC
CDR3: CASRKDTKRSYNEQFF
V: TRBV4-1
length: 16
J: TRBJ2-1
size: .
D: .

DNA: TGTGCCAGCAGTTTGGGGGGGGGCAATGAGCAGTTCTTC
CDR3: CASSLGGGNEQFF
V: TRBV27
length: 13
J: TRBJ2-1
size: .
D: TRBD2

DNA: TGTGCCATCAGTCGGCTAGCGGAGAGGAATGAGCAGTTCTTC
CDR3: CAISRLAERNEQFF
V: TRBV10-3
length: 14
J: TRBJ2-1
size: .
D: TRBD2

DNA: TGTGCCAGCAGCTTATTAGGGAGCTCCTACAATGAGCAGTTCTTC
CDR3: CASSLLGSSYNEQFF
V: TRBV7-6
length: 15
J: TRBJ2-1
size: once
D: .

DNA: TGTGCCAGCATCAATTCCTACTTATCCGGGACAGGAAAGTACAATGAGCAGTTCTTC
CDR3: CASINSYLSGTGKYNEQFF
V: TRBV5-6
length: 19
J: TRBJ2-1
size: once
D: TRBD1

DNA: TGTGCCAGCAGTCGGAGTACCGGGGAGCTGTTTTTT
CDR3: CASSRSTGELFF
V: TRBV25-1
length: 12
J: TRBJ2-2
size: .
D: .

DNA: TGTGCCGGCAGTTTATGGACAGGTGGAAACACCATATATTTT
CDR3: CAGSLWTGGNTIYF
V: TRBV28
length: 14
J: TRBJ1-3
size: .
D: TRBD1

DNA: TGTGCCAGTTTCCAGGGTGTGAACACTGAAGCTTTCTTT
CDR3: CASFQGVNTEAFF
V: TRBV5-8
length: 13
J: TRBJ1-1
size: .
D: .

DNA: TGTGCCATCAATCCGGGACAGGGGGCTGGAAACACCATATATTTT
CDR3: CAINPGQGAGNTIYF
V: TRBV10-3
length: 15
J: TRBJ1-3
size: few
D: TRBD1

DNA: TGTGCCAGCAGCGTAGTAGGAGGGGGCACTGAAGCTTTCTTT
CDR3: CASSVVGGGTEAFF
V: TRBV9
length: 14
J: TRBJ1-1
size: .
D: .

DNA: TGTGCCAGCAGCCTAGACAGGGTTGCTAACTATGGCTACACCTTC
CDR3: CASSLDRVANYGYTF
V: TRBV2
length: 15
J: TRBJ1-2
size: once
D: TRBD1

DNA: TGTGCCAGCAGCTTGGGACTAGCGGGAGTCTCGAACACCGGGGAGCTGTTTTTT
CDR3: CASSLGLAGVSNTGELFF
V: TRBV5-4
length: 18
J: TRBJ2-2
size: .
D: TRBD2

DNA: TGTGCCAGCAGTGACCCAGGGGCGGGAGTGTGGGAGACCCAGTACTTC
CDR3: CASSDPGAGVWETQYF
V: TRBV25-1
length: 16
J: TRBJ2-5
size: .
D: .

DNA: TGCGCCAGCGCGACTAACACCGGGGAGCTGTTTTTT
CDR3: CASATNTGELFF
V: TRBV5-1
length: 12
J: TRBJ2-2
size: .
D: .

DNA: TGTGCCAGCAGCTTGGGGGGAGGCTCCTACGAGCAGTACTTC
CDR3: CASSLGGGSYEQYF
V: TRBV5-6
length: 14
J: TRBJ2-7
size: .
D: .

DNA: TGTGCCAGCAGCTCCAGGGGCTTAGCGGGAGTGATGGAGACCCAGTACTTC
CDR3: CASSSRGLAGVMETQYF
V: TRBV7-6
length: 17
J: TRBJ2-5
size: .
D: TRBD2

DNA: TGTGCCAGCAGCTTGCAGGGGGCGAACACTGAAGCTTTCTTT
CDR3: CASSLQGANTEAFF
V: TRBV5-6
length: 14
J: TRBJ1-1
size: .
D: TRBD1

DNA: TGCGCCAGCAGCCAAAGGACAGGGGCCGGAAACACCATATATTTT
CDR3: CASSQRTGAGNTIYF
V: TRBV4-3
length: 15
J: TRBJ1-3
size: .
D: TRBD1

DNA: TGTGCCAGTAGTACTGGGGTAGCCACCGGGGAGCTGTTTTTT
CDR3: CASSTGVATGELFF
V: TRBV19
length: 14
J: TRBJ2-2
size: .
D: .

DNA: TGTGCCAGCATCCCGGGGGTGAACACTGAAGCTTTCTTT
CDR3: CASIPGVNTEAFF
V: TRBV28
length: 13
J: TRBJ1-1
size: .
D: .

DNA: TGTGCCAGTAGATACATATACGGGGAGCTGTTTTTT
CDR3: CASRYIYGELFF
V: TRBV19
length: 12
J: TRBJ2-2
size: .
D: .

DNA: TGTGCCAGCAGCTTCGGGCGCGATGAGCAGTTCTTC
CDR3: CASSFGRDEQFF
V: TRBV5-4
length: 12
J: TRBJ2-1
size: .
D: .

DNA: TGTGCCAGCAGCTTAGCACTAGCGGGCCGCGGGGAGCTGTTTTTT
CDR3: CASSLALAGRGELFF
V: TRBV7-2
length: 15
J: TRBJ2-2
size: .
D: TRBD2

DNA: TGTGCCTGGAGTGACCCTGAAGCTTTCTTT
CDR3: CAWSDPEAFF
V: TRBV30
length: 10
J: TRBJ1-1
size: few
D: .

DNA: TGTGCCATCAGTGAAGGACAGGGGGCCGGGCAGCCCCAGCATTTT
CDR3: CAISEGQGAGQPQHF
V: TRBV10-3
length: 15
J: TRBJ1-5
size: .
D: TRBD1

DNA: TGTGCCAGTAGCAACAGACAGGCGGTCACAGATACGCAGTATTTT
CDR3: CASSNRQAVTDTQYF
V: TRBV19
length: 15
J: TRBJ2-3
size: .
D: .

DNA: TGTGCCAGCAGCTTAGTACATAACTATGGCTACACCTTC
CDR3: CASSLVHNYGYTF
V: TRBV7-9
length: 13
J: TRBJ1-2
size: .
D: .